What follows is one T cell receptor (beta chain) and its context. Its matching antigen is unknown. This CDR3 has 14 residues. Germline lookup yields CDR1 SEHNR and CDR2 FQNEAQ (reference sequence). V was pared by 2 bases and J by 1 base, with 8 bases between. The data were obtained in a study of early T cells in non-severe SARS-CoV-2 infection. Looking at the study overall: Sequencing input comprised bulk RNA from unsorted whole blood; chain pairing was not available. Study-wide findings and caveats: The VDJdb matching leaned toward anti-spike CD8 responses and overlooked private and CD4 specificities.

Unique molecular identifier tags were affixed to discrete cDNA molecules. TCRdb itself ran the 5' RACE reads through MiXCR, one entry per CDR3 protein. The repertoire consists of more than 55,000 distinct CDR3 sequences, with about 13% occurring once and the leading ten covering roughly 8.8%. The chain carries TRBV7-9 and TRBJ1-1; D unclear. This TCR was recovered from an adult who was a healthcare worker with PCR-confirmed SARS-CoV-2 infection or an uninfected control (not recorded which). The sequencing here drew on whole blood, taken at baseline. The CDR3 spells CASSLNRGNTEAFF. Here the CDR3 DNA reads TGTGCCAGCAGCTTAAACCGGGGGAACACTGAAGCTTTCTTT.